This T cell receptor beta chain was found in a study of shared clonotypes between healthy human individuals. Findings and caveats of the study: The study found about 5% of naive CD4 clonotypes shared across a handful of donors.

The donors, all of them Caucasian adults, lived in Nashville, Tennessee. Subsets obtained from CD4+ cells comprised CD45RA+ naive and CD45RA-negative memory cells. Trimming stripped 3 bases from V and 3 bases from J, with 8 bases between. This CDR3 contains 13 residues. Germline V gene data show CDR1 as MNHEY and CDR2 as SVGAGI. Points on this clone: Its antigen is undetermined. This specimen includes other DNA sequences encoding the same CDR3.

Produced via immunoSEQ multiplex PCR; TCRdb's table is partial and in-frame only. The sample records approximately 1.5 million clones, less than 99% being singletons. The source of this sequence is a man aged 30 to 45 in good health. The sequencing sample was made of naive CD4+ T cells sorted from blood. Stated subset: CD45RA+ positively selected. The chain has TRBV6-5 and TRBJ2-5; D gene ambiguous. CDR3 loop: CASSYLGKETQYF. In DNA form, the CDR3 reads TGTGCCAGCAGTTATCTGGGCAAAGAGACCCAGTACTTC.